This T cell receptor (beta chain) was recovered during a study of cytomegalovirus exposure and HLA in healthy donors. Study-wide points: Later on, an analysis tied over 15,000 TCR beta sequences to HLA alleles at 0.05 false discovery rate.

Nominally healthy donors provided the samples, though records likely missed some immune exposures. With 60 Vbeta and 13 Jbeta primers, the PCR was carried out. Some clones are missing from TCRdb's copy, which holds only in-frame ones; the method was immunoSEQ multiplex PCR. Of about 230,000 clones in the sample, 70% to 85% were seen once. Concerning this clone itself: Its specificity is not known.

The CDR3 is made up of 13 amino acids. V was pared by 3 bases and J by 10 bases, with 13 bases between. The germline gives CDR1 GTSNPN, CDR2 SVGIG (reference sequence). The material sequenced was PBMCs. The chain carries TRBV30 and TRBJ1-6; perhaps TRBD1 as D (5 bases). The TCR comes from a woman between 55 and 75 years old in good health and CMV-seropositive. The CDR3 DNA is TGTGCCTGGAGAAGGGGATTCGGATCACCCCTCCACTTT. It codes for CAWRRGFGSPLHF.